The sequence of this T cell receptor (beta chain) was determined in a study of control samples from healthy donors and cancer patients. The CDR3 has 16 residues. V was pared by 0 bases and J by 6 bases, with 14 bases between. Germline CDR1 reads LGHDT; CDR2 reads YNNKEL (reference sequence). Generated by immunoSEQ multiplex PCR, the TCRdb table keeps only in-frame clones and is missing some. The sample shows 150,000 to 200,000 clones, more than 80% of them seen only once. This TCR was sampled from a man aged 25-45 years in good health. Sequencing was performed on blood. The rearrangement joins TRBV3-1 (or the pseudogene TRBV3-2) to TRBJ2-2; D possibly corresponds to TRBD2 (6 bases). DNA for the CDR3: TGTGCCAGCAGCCAAGATCGACTAGGGAGACCCGGGGAGCTGTTTTTT. Its translation: CASSQDRLGRPGELFF.